The rows below give T cell receptor beta chains drawn from one sample of a study of cytomegalovirus exposure and HLA in healthy donors. Sequenced by immunoSEQ multiplex PCR; TCRdb stores in-frame clones only, minus some. The repertoire holds hundreds of thousands of clones, 75% to 90% seen once, with roughly 1.2% in the top ten. Sequencing was performed on PBMCs. Receptors were obtained from a woman younger than 45 in good health and CMV-seropositive. The CDR3 runs from the conserved cysteine through the conserved F or W. D genes are given only for firm matches. The listing skips clone size in some rows; elsewhere it reads once, few, many or a size class.

j_gene	v_gene	d_gene	len	abundance	CDR3nt	CDR3aa
TRBJ2-5	TRBV21-1	.	19	.	TGTGCCAGCAGCCAGAGACCGGGACTAGCAGGCCCCACGAGGGAGACCCAGTACTTC	CASSQRPGLAGPTRETQYF
TRBJ2-7	TRBV30	.	14	.	TGTGCCTGGACCCCGAAGGGACTGGCCTACGAGCAGTACTTC	CAWTPKGLAYEQYF
TRBJ2-1	TRBV4-2	TRBD2	17	.	TGTGCCAGCAGCCAAGCCACCCTAGCGGGAGGGAGAAATGAGCAGTTCTTC	CASSQATLAGGRNEQFF
TRBJ2-2	TRBV6-1	TRBD1	13	.	TGTGCCGGGACAGAGACGAACACCGGGGAGCTGTTTTTT	CAGTETNTGELFF
TRBJ2-1	TRBV15	TRBD2	15	.	TGTGCCACCAGCGTACGAGCGGGGGGGTACAATGAGCAGTTCTTC	CATSVRAGGYNEQFF
TRBJ2-3	TRBV6-1	.	11	.	TGTGCCAGCAGCCGGGAGAGAACGCAGTATTTT	CASSRERTQYF
TRBJ2-2	TRBV5-1	TRBD1	16	.	TGCGCCAGCAGCTTGTGGACAGGGGGGGACACCGGGGAGCTGTTTTTT	CASSLWTGGDTGELFF
TRBJ1-2	TRBV7-9	.	11	few	TGTGCCAGCAGCTCCGGACGGGGATACACCTTC	CASSSGRGYTF
TRBJ2-5	TRBV5-1	.	15	.	TGCGCCAGCAGCTTGGCAGGGCAGGTCGGAGAGACCCAGTACTTC	CASSLAGQVGETQYF
TRBJ1-1	TRBV10-3	.	13	.	TGTGCCATCACCCGGACAGAGAACACTGAAGCTTTCTTT	CAITRTENTEAFF
TRBJ2-1	TRBV7-6	.	16	.	TGTGCCAGCAGCTTAGCGCATTTTAGGGGCGCCAATGAGCAGTTCTTC	CASSLAHFRGANEQFF
TRBJ1-2	TRBV28	.	12	.	TGTGCCAGCAGTTCCTCCGTGTTAGGCTACACCTTC	CASSSSVLGYTF
TRBJ2-3	TRBV20-1	.	11	.	TGCAGTGCTAGAGGGCCAGATACGCAGTATTTT	CSARGPDTQYF
TRBJ1-1	TRBV6-5	.	15	.	TGTGCCAGCAGTTACGAGGAGGGCATGAACACTGAAGCTTTCTTT	CASSYEEGMNTEAFF
TRBJ1-1	TRBV5-4	.	13	.	TGTGCCGGGTCCAAACAGATGAACACTGAAGCTTTCTTT	CAGSKQMNTEAFF
TRBJ2-3	TRBV30	.	15	.	TGTGCCTGGAGTGGGTCTAGCTTGTTGACAGATACGCAGTATTTT	CAWSGSSLLTDTQYF
TRBJ1-5	TRBV18	.	12	.	TGTGCCAGCTCACCACGAGCTCAGCCCCAGCATTTT	CASSPRAQPQHF
TRBJ2-1	TRBV5-1	.	11	.	TGCGCCAGCAGCGAAACTAGCGAGCAGTTCTTC	CASSETSEQFF
TRBJ1-2	TRBV29-1	.	13	.	TGCAGCGGGACACTCATGGCTAACTATGGCTACACCTTC	CSGTLMANYGYTF
TRBJ2-7	TRBV19	TRBD1	16	.	TGTGCCAGTAGTACCCCCCGCGGGACAGGGGACGGCGAGCAGTACTTC	CASSTPRGTGDGEQYF
TRBJ2-7	TRBV5-4	.	14	.	TGTGCCAGCAGCTTTCCGGGGGTCTCCTACGAGCAGTACTTC	CASSFPGVSYEQYF
TRBJ1-1	TRBV29-1	TRBD1	14	.	TGCAGCGTTTATCCAGGGGGCGCGTACACTGAAGCTTTCTTT	CSVYPGGAYTEAFF
TRBJ1-1	TRBV4-1	TRBD1	16	.	TGCGCCAGCAGCCACCCTCCGGGACAGGGGAGCTCTGAAGCTTTCTTT	CASSHPPGQGSSEAFF
TRBJ2-3	TRBV7-6	TRBD1	13	once	TGTGCCAGCGGACAGGGGCCAGCAGATACGCAGTATTTT	CASGQGPADTQYF
TRBJ2-1	TRBV5-4	.	16	.	TGTGCCAGCAGCGAGGGGACATATGCGCGGGCCAATGAGCAGTTCTTC	CASSEGTYARANEQFF
TRBJ2-7	TRBV28	TRBD2	16	.	TGTGCCAGCAGTTTCCCCGCGGGGGGCCCCTCCTACGAGCAGTACTTC	CASSFPAGGPSYEQYF
TRBJ1-3	TRBV10-2	.	15	.	TGCGCCAGCACTCCGCGGGGGGGCACTGGAAACACCATATATTTT	CASTPRGGTGNTIYF
TRBJ2-3	TRBV10-1	.	13	.	TGCGCCAGCAGTGGCCTAACCACAGATACGCAGTATTTT	CASSGLTTDTQYF
TRBJ1-1	TRBV2	TRBD1	14	few	TGTGCCAGCAGCCTGGGACAGATGAACACTGAAGCTTTCTTT	CASSLGQMNTEAFF
TRBJ2-1	TRBV27	TRBD1	15	.	TGTGCCAGCAGTACAGGACAGGGAAACTACAATGAGCAGTTCTTC	CASSTGQGNYNEQFF
TRBJ1-5	TRBV27	.	16	.	TGTGTCAGCAGTTTATCGGCGGGGGTTGTGAATCAGCCCCAGCATTTT	CVSSLSAGVVNQPQHF
TRBJ2-6	TRBV7-9	.	15	.	TGTGCCAGCAGTTTGATAGCTGGTGGGGCCAACGTCCTGACTTTC	CASSLIAGGANVLTF
TRBJ2-7	TRBV28	TRBD1	14	.	TGTGCCAGCAGGCCGGGACAGGAGGCCTACGAGCAGTACTTC	CASRPGQEAYEQYF
TRBJ2-3	TRBV28	.	16	.	TGTGCCAGCAGCCCGGCCCTGAGAGCGCTCACAGATACGCAGTATTTT	CASSPALRALTDTQYF
TRBJ2-7	TRBV9	.	14	once	TGTGCCAGCAGCGTAGAACAGGGTTCCTACGAGCAGTACTTC	CASSVEQGSYEQYF
TRBJ2-4	TRBV27	.	13	.	TGTGCCAGCTCCTGGGACATAACGAACATTCAGTACTTC	CASSWDITNIQYF
TRBJ2-1	TRBV5-4	TRBD2	12	.	TGTGCCAGCAGCTTGGCGCGGGGGGAGCAGTTCTTC	CASSLARGEQFF
TRBJ1-4	TRBV30	.	14	.	TGTGCCTGGAGACCCAGGGGAGAGGGTGAAAAACTGTTTTTT	CAWRPRGEGEKLFF
TRBJ1-3	TRBV29-1	.	11	.	TGCAGCGTGAGGGATGGAAACACCATATATTTT	CSVRDGNTIYF
TRBJ1-2	TRBV5-1	TRBD1	16	.	TGCGCCAGCAGCTTGTACCAGGGACAGGGTAACTATGGCTACACCTTC	CASSLYQGQGNYGYTF
TRBJ2-7	TRBV19	TRBD1	14	.	TGTGCCAGTAGTATAAGGACAGGGGGCTACGAGCAGTACTTC	CASSIRTGGYEQYF
TRBJ1-1	TRBV29-1	.	13	once	TGCAGCGTTGACCGAGGGGGGAACACTGAAGCTTTCTTT	CSVDRGGNTEAFF
TRBJ2-3	TRBV6-5	.	16	.	TGTGCCAGCAGTTACGTGCCCCGATCGGGCACAGATACGCAGTATTTT	CASSYVPRSGTDTQYF
TRBJ1-1	TRBV30	.	14	once	TGTGCCTGGAGGAATGGGGGGTGGGGCACTGAAGCTTTCTTT	CAWRNGGWGTEAFF
TRBJ2-1	TRBV9	TRBD2	18	once	TGTGCCAGCAGCGTTAATAGACTAGCGGAGAGGATCCTCAATGAGCAGTTCTTC	CASSVNRLAERILNEQFF
TRBJ2-7	TRBV19	.	13	.	TGTGCCAGTAGTAGCGGGGCAGCCTACGAGCAGTACTTC	CASSSGAAYEQYF
TRBJ1-4	TRBV25-1	.	16	.	TGTGCCAGCCAACCATTCGCGGGGGCAACTAATGAAAAACTGTTTTTT	CASQPFAGATNEKLFF
TRBJ2-7	TRBV6-6	.	14	few	TGTGCCAGCAGTTACTCGAGTGGCGAGGACGAGCAGTACTTC	CASSYSSGEDEQYF
TRBJ2-7	TRBV5-1	.	14	once	TGCGCCAGCAGCTTGGGCGGGATTAGGTACGAGCAGTACTTC	CASSLGGIRYEQYF
TRBJ1-2	TRBV19	TRBD1	16	.	TGTGCCAGTAGTAAGAGTTCGGGACAGGGGAACTATGGCTACACCTTC	CASSKSSGQGNYGYTF
TRBJ2-3	TRBV5-4	TRBD2	15	.	TGTGCCAGCAGCTTGACTAGCGGACACACAGATACGCAGTATTTT	CASSLTSGHTDTQYF
TRBJ2-7	TRBV4-1	TRBD2	15	.	TGCGCCAGCAGCCAAGTGCCTAGCGGGGACTACGAACAGTACTTC	CASSQVPSGDYEQYF
TRBJ1-2	TRBV2	TRBD1	13	.	TGTGCCAGCAGGATACAGGGGGCAAATGGCTACACCTTC	CASRIQGANGYTF
TRBJ2-7	TRBV11-2	.	12	once	TGTGCCAGCAGCCTCCCTTCCTACGAGCAGTACTTC	CASSLPSYEQYF
TRBJ1-2	TRBV6-5	TRBD1	14	.	TGTGCCAGCAGTTACGCCGGGACAGGAAATGGCTACACCTTC	CASSYAGTGNGYTF
TRBJ1-2	TRBV27	.	16	.	TGTGCCAGCAGTTTCGGGAAGACGGACCCTATCTATGGCTACACCTTC	CASSFGKTDPIYGYTF
TRBJ2-1	TRBV18	TRBD2	17	.	TGTGCCAGCTCGGCAAGACTAGCGGGAGCATCCTACAATGAGCAGTTCTTC	CASSARLAGASYNEQFF
TRBJ2-1	TRBV6-5	TRBD2	15	.	TGTGCCAGCCGGTTAGCGGGAGACTCCTACAATGAGCAGTTCTTC	CASRLAGDSYNEQFF